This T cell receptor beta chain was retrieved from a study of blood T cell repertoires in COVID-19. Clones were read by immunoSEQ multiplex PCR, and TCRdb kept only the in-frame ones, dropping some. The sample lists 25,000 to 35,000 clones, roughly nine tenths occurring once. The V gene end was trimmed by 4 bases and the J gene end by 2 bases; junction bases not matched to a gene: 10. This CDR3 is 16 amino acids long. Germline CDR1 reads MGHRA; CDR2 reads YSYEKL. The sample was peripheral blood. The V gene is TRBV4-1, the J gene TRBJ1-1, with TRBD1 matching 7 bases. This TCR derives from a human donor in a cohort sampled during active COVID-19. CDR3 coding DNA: TGCGCCAGCAGCCGAGAAACCGGGACAGCCAACACTGAAGCTTTCTTT. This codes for CASSRETGTANTEAFF.